This T cell receptor beta chain appears in the sequencing data of a study of blood T cells in healthy people across ages (dated by TCRdb to about 2015). Study-level background: In model experiments, template switching captured about one uniquely barcoded TCR beta cDNA molecule for every two T cells. Age-related changes in TCR beta repertoire diversity were measured in the study by deep sequencing normalized with unique cDNA molecular identifiers. The donors were divided into four age groups: young (average around 17 years), middle-aged (over 35), aged (approximately 62) and long-lived (around 87). To avoid experimental bias, donors of different ages were spread randomly across the sequencing lanes. For two donors (one aged 18 to 30 and one aged 80 or older), the study analyzed two additional independent replicas of 1 million unique cDNA reads from the same blood draw.

This clonotype has more than one count but fewer than ten. What antigen it recognizes has not been identified. Per-base quality was not reported, and no clone a single base away is much larger than it. Libraries were made using 5' RACE. Sequenced using an Illumina HiSeq 2500. The second PCR ran for roughly 7 to 12 cycles and used a J-beta primer mix along with a sample-barcoded 5' primer. Each TCR beta cDNA molecule received a unique molecular identifier from a template-switch 5' adaptor carrying 12 random nucleotides. Each sample yielded at least 2.5 million CDR3-containing paired-end reads. All of the RNA was converted into first-strand cDNA using the Mint cDNA synthesis kit, with a TRBC-specific oligonucleotide serving as the primer. After uracil-DNA glycosylase treatment, a first 18-cycle PCR used universal primers M1SS and BC2_uni_R on all cDNA. Under the source paper's analysis protocol: Normalization of each sample was performed by random selection of 1 million high-quality reads, each carrying a distinct molecular identifier. Reads with shared molecular identifiers were discarded instead of being binned into consensus sequences. MiTCR, run with a Q25 quality threshold and the strictest error-elimination algorithm, handled CDR3 identification, clonotype clustering and error correction. A nonparametric unseen species model with Euler transformation was used to estimate lower-bound total TCR beta diversity. In TCRdb, the public reads were trimmed at Q25 with fastp and aligned with MiXCR, with productive beta chains retained. Each CDR3 protein appears once, grouped with its most common genes and DNA. The V and J calls were determined by TCRdb, not by the authors. This sample lists roughly 720,000 distinct CDR3 sequences; about 55% were detected once. Jointly, the top ten make up approximately 41% of the sample.

Here is what the overall study found, with its caveats: Estimates of total diversity based on one million sequenced T cells were considered lower bounds and underestimates. As age increased, observed TCR beta diversity per million T cells dropped in a roughly linear way, and a significant reduction was already evident by age about 40. The long-lived group showed more naive CD4+ T cells, fewer expanded clones and increased TCR diversity than the aged group, suggesting age selection. Conclusive comparison of naive and antigen-experienced compartments was prevented by the profiling of bulk unsorted PBMCs. There was a strong correlation between observed TCR beta diversity and the percentage of naive T cells measured by flow cytometry. Because donor CMV infection status was unknown, age-related changes in expanded clonotypes were potentially confounded.

Donors were under 40 systemically healthy Caucasian individuals from Russia aged roughly 6 to 90 years. Ten milliliters of peripheral blood were drawn from each donor into EDTA-treated Vacutainer tubes. Ficoll-Paque density-gradient centrifugation was used to isolate PBMCs, with at least 7 million per sample. Trizol reagent was used to extract total RNA from the PBMCs, yielding at least 6 micrograms per sample. The percentages of naive CD45RAhigh/CD27high T cells were determined by flow cytometry on a PBMC aliquot from every donor. This TCR came from an elderly man in good health. The sample comprised blood.

The DNA reads TGTGCCAGCAGCAAAGGGGCGGTTCCAAGATACGCGTATTTT. This gives the protein CASSKGAVPRYAYF. The chain is made from TRBV21-1 and TRBJ2-3; TRBD1 reflects the table's D call only, with no check against the DNA. TRBV21-1 is classified as a pseudogene. There are 14 amino acids in the CDR3, from cysteine to phenylalanine inclusive. Only the CDR3 part of the read is kept: 42 bases, read in frame from the first base.